The sequence of this T cell receptor beta chain was determined in a study of Ad26.COV2.S vaccination and SARS-CoV-2 variants. Broader study findings: Spike-specific TCR breadth was greater after Ad26.COV2.S than placebo.

As for this clone: Its specificity is not known.

This CDR3 is 16 amino acids long. CDR1 and CDR2 from the germline V gene are SEHNR and FQNEAQ (reference sequence). J was trimmed by 6 bases and V by 4 bases; bases with no gene match: 8. The protocol was immunoSEQ multiplex PCR, while the TCRdb copy is restricted to in-frame clones and leaves out a portion. The repertoire holds 300,000 to 350,000 clones, with around four fifths as singletons. Specified treatment: around 19 received Ad26.COV2.S at low or high dose, single or two shots; 5 received placebo; per-sample allocation not given. Material that was analyzed had been drawn on day 63 after the first vaccine or placebo injection. This person who donated was an adult of 18-55 years in Boston.

Material: peripheral blood, obtained in a trial of Ad26.COV2.S vaccine versus placebo. The rearrangement joins TRBV7-9 to TRBJ1-5; 11 bases are shared with TRBD1. This clonotype was sampled from a person aged 18-65 years who received the Ad26.COV2.S COVID-19 vaccine or a placebo. CDR3 amino acids: CASSWTGGASGQPQHF. In DNA, the CDR3 is TGTGCCAGCAGCTGGACAGGGGGCGCGTCAGGTCAGCCCCAGCATTTT.